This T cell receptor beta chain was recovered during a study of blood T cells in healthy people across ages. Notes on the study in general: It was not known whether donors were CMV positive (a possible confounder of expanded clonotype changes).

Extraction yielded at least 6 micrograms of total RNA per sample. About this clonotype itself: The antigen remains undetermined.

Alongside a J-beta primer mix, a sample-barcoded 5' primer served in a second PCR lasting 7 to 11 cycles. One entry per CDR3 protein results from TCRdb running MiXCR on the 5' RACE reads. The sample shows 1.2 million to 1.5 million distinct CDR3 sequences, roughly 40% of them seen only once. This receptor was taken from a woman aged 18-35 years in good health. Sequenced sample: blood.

The CDR3: CASTLGGAKNIQYF. The CDR3 nucleotides are TGTGCCAGCACCTTGGGGGGGGCCAAAAACATTCAGTACTTC. The V gene is TRBV12-3 or TRBV12-4, the J gene TRBJ2-4; 7 bases map to TRBD2. V lost 7 bases and J lost 1; bases outside the gene matches: 4. The CDR3 consists of 14 residues.